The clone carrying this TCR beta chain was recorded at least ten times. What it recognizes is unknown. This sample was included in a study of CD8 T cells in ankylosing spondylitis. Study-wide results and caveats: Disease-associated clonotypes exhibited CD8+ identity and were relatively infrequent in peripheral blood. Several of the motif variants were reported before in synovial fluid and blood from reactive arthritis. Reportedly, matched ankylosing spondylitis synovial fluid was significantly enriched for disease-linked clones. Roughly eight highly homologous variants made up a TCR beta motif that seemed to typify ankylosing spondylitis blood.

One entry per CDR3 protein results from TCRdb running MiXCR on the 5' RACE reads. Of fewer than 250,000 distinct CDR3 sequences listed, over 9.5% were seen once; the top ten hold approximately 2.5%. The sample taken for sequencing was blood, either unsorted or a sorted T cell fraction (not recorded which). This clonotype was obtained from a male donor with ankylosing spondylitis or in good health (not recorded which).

The CDR3 DNA sequence: TGTGCCAGCAGCGGTACCGGGACAGGGGATTCACCCCTCCACTTT. Its protein product is CASSGTGTGDSPLHF. This chain uses TRBV7-2 with TRBJ1-6; 10 bases align to TRBD1. With 5 bases clipped from V and 8 bases from J, the junction kept 6 bases outside the gene matches. Looked up from germline, CDR1 is SGHTA and CDR2 is FQGNSA. This CDR3 has 15 residues.